This T cell receptor beta chain was observed in a study of shared clonotypes between healthy human individuals. About the research overall: Donors consisted of two women and a few men between 18 and 49.

V shed 4 bases, J shed 5 bases, and the junction held 5 bases outside the gene matches. The CDR3 runs 14 residues. Per germline, CDR1 SGHRS and CDR2 YFSETQ. Broader study findings: Generally, naive subsets (rather than memory subsets) showed larger estimated richness.

Clones were read by immunoSEQ multiplex PCR, and TCRdb kept only the in-frame ones, dropping some. This table has 2 million to 2.5 million clones, approximately 96% appearing once. Turning to this clone: Its target is not known. In the same sample, other DNA sequences code for this CDR3.

The chain is built from TRBV5-1 and TRBJ1-2; the match to TRBD1 covers 10 bases. The receptor comes from a man aged 18 to 29 in good health. Sequencing was carried out using naive CD4+ T cells sorted from blood. Subset noted: CD45RA+ positively selected. In DNA form, the CDR3 reads TGCGCCAGCAGCCCCCCGGGACAGGGGTATGGCTACACCTTC. Its translation: CASSPPGQGYGYTF.